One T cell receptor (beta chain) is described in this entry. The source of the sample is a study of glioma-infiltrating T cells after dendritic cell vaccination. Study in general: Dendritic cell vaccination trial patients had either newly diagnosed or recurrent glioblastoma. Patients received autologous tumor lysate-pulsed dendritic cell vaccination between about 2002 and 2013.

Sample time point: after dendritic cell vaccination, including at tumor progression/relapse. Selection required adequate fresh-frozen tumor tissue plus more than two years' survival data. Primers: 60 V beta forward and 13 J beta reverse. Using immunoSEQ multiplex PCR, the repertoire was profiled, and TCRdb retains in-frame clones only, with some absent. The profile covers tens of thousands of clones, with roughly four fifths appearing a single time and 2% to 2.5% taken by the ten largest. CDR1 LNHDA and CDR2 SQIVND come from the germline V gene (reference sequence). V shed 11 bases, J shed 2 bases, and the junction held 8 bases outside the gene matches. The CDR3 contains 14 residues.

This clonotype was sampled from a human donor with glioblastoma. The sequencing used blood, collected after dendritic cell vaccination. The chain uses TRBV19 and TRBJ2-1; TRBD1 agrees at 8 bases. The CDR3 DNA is TGTGCCCACAGGGGGGAGGAGCCCTACAATGAGCAGTTCTTC. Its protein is CAHRGEEPYNEQFF.